The rows below give T cell receptor beta chains drawn from one sample of a study of CDR3 diversity in severe acne. TCRdb independently ran MiXCR on the PCR reads; one entry per CDR3 protein. Of approximately 97,000 distinct CDR3 sequences in the sample, roughly 51% were seen once. Input material: blood. These TCRs come from a male donor with acne. Both conserved end residues are part of each CDR3. The order of the fields is D gene, CDR3 length, clone size, J gene, V gene, CDR3 DNA, CDR3 protein. D genes are given only for firm matches. Clone size is stated in some rows and not others, as once, few, many or a class when expanded.

TRBD2 | 17 | many | TRBJ2-3 | TRBV25-1 | TGTGCCAGCAGTGGTATATTAAGCGGGAGGAGGACAGATACGCAGTATTTT | CASSGILSGRRTDTQYF
- | 17 | few | TRBJ2-7 | TRBV19 | TGTGCCAGTAGTATATCGTTAGGGAATTCTCGAACCTACGAGCAGTACTTC | CASSISLGNSRTYEQYF
- | 14 | many | TRBJ2-7 | TRBV6-2/TRBV6-3 | TGTGCCAGCAGCCAGCCGCCGAGGGGGAACGAGCAGTACTTC | CASSQPPRGNEQYF
- | 15 | many | TRBJ1-6 | TRBV7-8 | TGTGCCAGCAGCTTATTGCGAGGGAGCAATTCACCCCTCCACTTT | CASSLLRGSNSPLHF
- | 14 | - | TRBJ1-5 | TRBV7-3 | TGTGCCAGCAGCTTCCGCAGTTCCGTACAGACCCAGCATTTT | CASSFRSSVQTQHF
- | 13 | - | TRBJ2-5 | TRBV9 | TGTGCCAGCAGCTTGACAGGCGGGGAGACCCAGTACTTC | CASSLTGGETQYF
- | 12 | - | TRBJ1-3 | TRBV11-2 | TGTGCCAGCAGTAACGGTGGAAACACCATATATTTT | CASSNGGNTIYF
- | 14 | few | TRBJ2-7 | TRBV11-2 | TGTGCCAGCAGCGAACTAGTAAGGATGCACGAGCAGTACTTC | CASSELVRMHEQYF
- | 15 | - | TRBJ1-2 | TRBV5-1 | TGCGCCAGCAGCTTGGTATCGGGGGAAGGAAATGGCTACACCTTC | CASSLVSGEGNGYTF
TRBD2 | 18 | - | TRBJ2-7 | TRBV9 | TGTGCCAGCAGCGTACACGGGACTAGCGGGAAGACAAACTACGAGCAGTACTTC | CASSVHGTSGKTNYEQYF
- | 16 | many | TRBJ2-5 | TRBV7-9 | TGTGCCAGCAGCTTAGGCCCTGGGGCAGTACAAGAGACCCAGTACTTC | CASSLGPGAVQETQYF
- | 16 | - | TRBJ1-1 | TRBV19 | TGTGCCAGTAGTATTCATGTTGGCAGCTCAAAGCCTGAAGCTTTCTTT | CASSIHVGSSKPEAFF
- | 13 | many | TRBJ2-3 | TRBV5-8 | TGTGCCAGCAGCTTGGATGTCGCAGATACGCAGTATTTT | CASSLDVADTQYF
- | 12 | - | TRBJ1-2 | TRBV10-3 | TGTGCCATCAGTGAGGGGGCCCTGCTTTACGCCTTC | CAISEGALLYAF
- | 18 | - | TRBJ2-5 | TRBV20-1 | - | CSATRGNEAFFGQGTQYF
TRBD1 | 15 | - | TRBJ2-1 | TRBV10-3 | TGTGCCATCCTCCCAACTGAGACAGGGGACAATGAGCAGTTCTTC | CAILPTETGDNEQFF
- | 13 | - | TRBJ1-1 | TRBV15 | TGTGCCACCAGCAGAGAGCGGAGGACTGAAGCTTTCTTT | CATSRERRTEAFF
TRBD2 | 16 | many | TRBJ2-3 | TRBV4-2 | TGTGCCAGCAGCTCCATCTCAGCGGGGAGCACAGATACGCAGTATTTT | CASSSISAGSTDTQYF
- | 17 | many | TRBJ2-3 | TRBV7-3 | TGTGCCAGCAGCTTTTTTGGGAGATCCGACCGTCGGGATACGCAGTATTTT | CASSFFGRSDRRDTQYF
- | 17 | few | TRBJ2-7 | TRBV7-9 | TGTGCCAGCAGCCCGCACCTCAGGGACGGTCGCTCCTACGAGCAGTACTTC | CASSPHLRDGRSYEQYF
- | 16 | many | TRBJ2-1 | TRBV5-6 | TGTGCCAGCACTGAGTACAATTCGGCCCCCTACAATGAGCAGTTCTTC | CASTEYNSAPYNEQFF
- | 18 | once | TRBJ2-5 | TRBV9 | TGTGCCAGCAGTAACCCCTCCCGCGGGTCGACGTACCAAGAGACCCAGTACTTC | CASSNPSRGSTYQETQYF
- | 16 | - | TRBJ2-6 | TRBV25-1 | TGTGCCAGCATCTGGGGGGAAGCTACTGGGGCCAACGTCCTGACTTTC | CASIWGEATGANVLTF
- | 12 | few | TRBJ1-2 | TRBV29-1 | TGCAGCGTTGTAGGGACTAACTATGGCTACACCTTC | CSVVGTNYGYTF
- | 15 | many | TRBJ2-5 | TRBV4-2 | TGTGCCAGCAGCCAAGGGAGACAGGAGGAAGAGACCCAGTACTTC | CASSQGRQEEETQYF
- | 14 | - | TRBJ2-3 | TRBV4-1 | TGCGCCAGCAGCCAACCGCTGCCTTCAGATACGCAGTATTTT | CASSQPLPSDTQYF
- | 14 | - | TRBJ1-2 | TRBV14 | TGTGCCAGCAGCCGACGGACAGACGGCTATGGCTACACCTTC | CASSRRTDGYGYTF
TRBD1 | 16 | - | TRBJ2-4 | TRBV9 | TGTGCCAGCAGCCCCGGGACAGGATTAGCCAAAAACATTCAGTACTTC | CASSPGTGLAKNIQYF
- | 13 | - | TRBJ1-1 | TRBV6-5 | TGTGCCAGCAGACCCGGGACTAACACTGAAGCTTTCTTT | CASRPGTNTEAFF
- | 17 | - | TRBJ2-7 | TRBV15 | TGTGCCACCAGCGGAAGCCCTCCGGGACACCGGTCCTACGAGCAGTACTTC | CATSGSPPGHRSYEQYF
TRBD1 | 17 | - | TRBJ2-5 | TRBV27 | TGTGCCAGCAGTTTGTTGCCCCCGGGACAGGTACAAGAGACCCAGTACTTC | CASSLLPPGQVQETQYF
- | 14 | many | TRBJ2-7 | TRBV11-2 | TGTGCCAGCAGCCAACACGGGGACTCCTACGAGCAGTACTTC | CASSQHGDSYEQYF
- | 17 | many | TRBJ2-6 | TRBV5-1 | TGCGCCAGCAGCTCCGGGTCCCTGAGCTCTGGGGCCAACGTCCTGACTTTC | CASSSGSLSSGANVLTF
- | 13 | few | TRBJ1-5 | TRBV12-3/TRBV12-4 | TGTGCCAGCAGTCCAGAGCGGGGACTGCCCCAGCATTTT | CASSPERGLPQHF
TRBD1 | 18 | - | TRBJ1-4 | TRBV7-2 | TGTGCCAGCAGCTTAGCGCAATCCAGGGGGCAACCGGGTGAAAAACTGTTTTTT | CASSLAQSRGQPGEKLFF